The entry below describes one TCR beta chain. This entry comes from a study of blood T cell repertoires in COVID-19. Across the whole study: PBMCs, B-cell-depleted T cells, or T cells provided the cDNA or gDNA that made up the material.

V dropped 0 bases and J dropped 3 bases, with 18 bases sitting between them. Looked up from germline, CDR1 is SGHNT and CDR2 is YYREEE (reference sequence). This CDR3 region has 18 residues. This table comes from immunoSEQ multiplex PCR, and its TCRdb copy is limited to in-frame clones, with some not included. The sample includes about 300,000 clones, about 90% of them seen just once. The sample taken for sequencing was peripheral blood. The source of this sequence is a young woman with COVID-19, enrolled during active disease. The genes are TRBV5-4 and TRBJ2-2, with TRBD2 as a possible D gene (6 bases). CDR3 region: CASSLDGGPRAYTGELFF. DNA of the CDR3: TGTGCCAGCAGCTTGGACGGGGGACCGCGGGCTTACACCGGGGAGCTGTTTTTT.